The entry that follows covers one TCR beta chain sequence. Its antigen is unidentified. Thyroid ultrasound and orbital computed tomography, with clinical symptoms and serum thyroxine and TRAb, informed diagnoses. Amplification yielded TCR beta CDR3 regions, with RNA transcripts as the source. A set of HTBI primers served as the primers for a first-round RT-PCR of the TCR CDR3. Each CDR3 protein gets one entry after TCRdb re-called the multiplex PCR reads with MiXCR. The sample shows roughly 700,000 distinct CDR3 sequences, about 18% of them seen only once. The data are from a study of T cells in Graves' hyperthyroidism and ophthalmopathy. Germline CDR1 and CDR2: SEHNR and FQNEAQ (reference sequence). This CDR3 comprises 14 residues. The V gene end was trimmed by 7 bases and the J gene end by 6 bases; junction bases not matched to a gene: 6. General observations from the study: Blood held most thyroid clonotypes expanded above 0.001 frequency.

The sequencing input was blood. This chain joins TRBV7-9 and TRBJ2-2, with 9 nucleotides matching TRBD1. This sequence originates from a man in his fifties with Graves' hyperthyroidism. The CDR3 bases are TGTGCCAGCACCCGGACAGGGGACGCCGGGGAGCTGTTTTTT. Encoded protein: CASTRTGDAGELFF.